The clone carrying this TCR beta chain showed up just once. Its specificity is unknown. The data belong to a study of shared clonotypes between healthy human individuals. Across several immunoSEQ plates, the genomic DNA of each subset was split evenly. Generated by immunoSEQ multiplex PCR, the TCRdb table keeps only in-frame clones and is missing some. The sample has roughly 2.5 million clones; approximately 94% are singletons. CDR3 length equals 16 residues. In germline, CDR1 is SNHLY, CDR2 FYNNEI. V lost 7 bases and J lost 2, with 20 bases in between. Overall study results and limits: The naive CD4 repertoires of a few donors were compared, and approximately 5% of clonotypes were shared. A reduction in generation probabilities was seen for non-shared clonotypes relative to those shared by all four donors.

Both subsets, CD45RA+ naive and CD45RA-negative memory, were split from the CD4+ cells. Sequencing was done on a sample of naive CD4+ T cells sorted from blood. As to subset: CD45RA+ positively selected. This chain joins TRBV2 and TRBJ1-1; D ambiguous. This receptor was obtained from a man younger than 35 in good health. The chain's CDR3 is CASTTDPRTGNTEAFF. CDR3 bases: TGTGCCAGCACAACTGATCCGAGGACGGGTAACACTGAAGCTTTCTTT.